The rows below give T cell receptor beta chains drawn from one sample of a study of CD8+CD57+ T cells in acquired aplastic anemia. TCRdb analysed the reads with MiXCR anew, one entry per CDR3 protein. The table lists roughly 190,000 distinct CDR3 sequences, roughly half of them singletons. Sequencing was done on a sample of sorted CD4+, CD8+, or CD8+CD57+ T cells (not recorded which) from PBMCs. These receptors were collected from a human donor with aplastic anemia. CDR3s include the opening cysteine and the closing phenylalanine or tryptophan. D genes are given only for firm matches. The listing skips clone size in some rows; elsewhere it reads once, few, many or a size class.

v_call	d_call	clone_size	j_call	cdr3_aa	cdr3_nt
TRBV10-3	.	.	TRBJ1-1	CATKATSTEAFF	TGTGCCACCAAGGCAACGTCCACTGAAGCTTTCTTT
TRBV5-1	.	.	TRBJ2-7	CASSLGANRGSYEQYF	TGCGCCAGCAGCTTGGGCGCAAACCGAGGGTCCTACGAGCAGTACTTC
TRBV7-2	.	many	TRBJ2-1	CASSLNAVNYNEQFF	TGTGCCAGCAGCTTAAATGCTGTCAACTACAATGAGCAGTTCTTC
TRBV25-1	TRBD2	few	TRBJ2-7	CASTEGGYGYEQYF	TGTGCCAGCACCGAGGGAGGGTACGGGTACGAGCAGTACTTC
TRBV19	.	many	TRBJ2-5	CASSRVFQKEETQYF	TGTGCCAGTAGTAGGGTTTTCCAGAAAGAAGAGACCCAGTACTTC
TRBV4-1	TRBD1	.	TRBJ2-5	CASSQGQGAEETQYF	TGCGCCAGCAGCCAAGGACAGGGGGCGGAAGAGACCCAGTACTTC
TRBV19	.	many	TRBJ1-4	CASSSPLGEKLFF	TGTGCCAGTAGTTCTCCCCTGGGTGAAAAACTGTTTTTT
TRBV11-2	TRBD1	.	TRBJ1-6	CASSRDRVPNSPLHF	TGTGCCAGCAGCCGAGACAGGGTCCCCAATTCACCCCTCCACTTT
TRBV24-1	.	.	TRBJ1-1	CATSDMMNTEAFF	TGTGCCACCAGTGATATGATGAACACTGAAGCTTTCTTT
TRBV10-3	TRBD1	few	TRBJ2-7	CAINSQGATNEQYF	TGTGCCATCAACTCTCAGGGGGCCACGAACGAGCAGTACTTC
TRBV2	TRBD1	.	TRBJ2-7	CASKLDRGSEQYF	TGTGCCAGCAAGCTCGACAGGGGGTCGGAGCAGTACTTC
TRBV5-1	.	.	TRBJ2-1	CASSLGSGEQFF	TGCGCCAGCAGCTTGGGGTCCGGTGAGCAGTTCTTC
TRBV20-1	.	.	TRBJ2-7	CSARDERGQYF	TGCAGTGCTAGAGATGAACGGGGGCAGTACTTC
TRBV2	.	once	TRBJ2-3	CASSALGAETDTQYF	TGTGCCAGCAGCGCCCTCGGGGCTGAGACAGATACGCAGTATTTT
TRBV5-1	.	many	TRBJ2-7	CASSWEAENEQYF	TGCGCCAGCAGCTGGGAGGCGGAGAACGAGCAGTACTTC
TRBV18	.	few	TRBJ2-5	CASSPPGLETQYF	TGTGCCAGCTCACCACCAGGGCTGGAGACCCAGTACTTC
TRBV5-1	.	many	TRBJ1-4	CASSLVQGWNEKLFF	TGCGCCAGCAGCTTGGTACAGGGATGGAACGAAAAACTGTTTTTT
TRBV20-1	.	few	TRBJ2-5	CSARNLPNQETQYF	TGCAGTGCTAGAAACTTACCCAACCAAGAGACCCAGTACTTC
TRBV24-1	.	.	TRBJ2-3	CATSDLYQGGETDTQYF	TGTGCCACCAGTGATTTATACCAGGGAGGCGAGACAGATACGCAGTATTTT
TRBV20-1	.	few	TRBJ2-7	CSAPGEREEQYF	TGCAGTGCCCCCGGCGAACGCGAGGAGCAGTACTTC
TRBV29-1	.	many	TRBJ1-2	CSVETDREKGGYTF	TGCAGCGTTGAAACGGACCGCGAGAAAGGGGGCTACACCTTC
TRBV20-1	TRBD2	.	TRBJ2-7	CSARDPPGLESAEQYF	TGCAGTGCTAGAGATCCCCCCGGACTAGAGTCAGCCGAGCAGTACTTC
TRBV14	TRBD2	.	TRBJ2-1	CASSHSSGGRNEQFF	TGTGCCAGCAGCCACAGTAGCGGGGGACGTAATGAGCAGTTCTTC
TRBV7-3	.	.	TRBJ1-3	CASSSSWGNTIYF	TGTGCCAGCAGCTCCAGCTGGGGAAACACCATATATTTT
TRBV7-9	.	.	TRBJ1-1	CASSSDRSTEAFF	TGTGCCAGCAGCTCCGACAGGTCCACTGAAGCTTTCTTT
TRBV10-3	TRBD1	.	TRBJ1-5	CASNPDRGNQPQHF	TGTGCCAGCAACCCCGACAGGGGCAATCAGCCCCAGCATTTT
TRBV29-1	.	few	TRBJ2-3	CSVGDGRDTQYF	TGCAGCGTTGGGGATGGACGGGATACGCAGTATTTT
TRBV20-1	.	.	TRBJ1-4	CSASRQQGEKLFF	TGCAGTGCTAGTCGACAGCAAGGGGAAAAACTGTTTTTT
TRBV25-1	TRBD1	.	TRBJ2-7	CASSAADRDGNEQYF	TGTGCCAGCAGTGCGGCGGACAGGGATGGTAACGAGCAGTACTTC
TRBV19	TRBD1	once	TRBJ1-1	CASAGQGQGNTEAFF	TGTGCCAGCGCCGGACAGGGACAGGGGAACACTGAAGCTTTCTTT
TRBV24-1	TRBD2	.	TRBJ2-1	CATSDPGLVGSYNEQFF	TGTGCCACCAGTGATCCCGGACTAGTTGGCTCCTACAATGAGCAGTTCTTC
TRBV10-3	TRBD2	.	TRBJ2-7	CATAGGTYYEQYF	TGTGCCACCGCGGGAGGGACCTACTACGAGCAGTACTTC
TRBV10-3	.	few	TRBJ1-2	CAISERGTNYGYTF	TGTGCCATCAGTGAAAGGGGTACGAACTATGGCTACACCTTC
TRBV29-1	.	few	TRBJ2-1	CSVYRDYEQFF	TGCAGCGTCTACAGGGATTATGAGCAGTTCTTC
TRBV19	.	many	TRBJ2-3	CASSLPRQLSPPGTQYF	TGTGCCAGTAGTCTTCCTCGACAGTTATCCCCCCCAGGGACGCAGTATTTT
TRBV7-9	TRBD1	.	TRBJ2-5	CASSAQGRETQYF	TGTGCCAGCAGCGCACAGGGGAGAGAGACCCAGTACTTC
TRBV7-9	.	.	TRBJ2-7	CASTGLYEQYF	TGTGCCAGCACGGGGCTGTACGAGCAGTACTTC
TRBV15	.	.	TRBJ1-4	CATSSVERMEKLFF	TGTGCCACCAGCAGTGTTGAGAGGATGGAAAAACTGTTTTTT
TRBV30	.	few	TRBJ2-6	CAWANSGANVLTF	TGTGCCTGGGCCAACTCTGGGGCCAACGTCCTGACTTTC
TRBV19	TRBD1	.	TRBJ2-7	CASSNSGQGPYEQYF	TGTGCCAGTAGTAATTCTGGACAGGGACCCTACGAGCAGTACTTC
TRBV5-1	.	many	TRBJ1-3	CASRLGESGNTIYF	TGCGCCAGCAGGTTAGGGGAATCTGGAAACACCATATATTTT